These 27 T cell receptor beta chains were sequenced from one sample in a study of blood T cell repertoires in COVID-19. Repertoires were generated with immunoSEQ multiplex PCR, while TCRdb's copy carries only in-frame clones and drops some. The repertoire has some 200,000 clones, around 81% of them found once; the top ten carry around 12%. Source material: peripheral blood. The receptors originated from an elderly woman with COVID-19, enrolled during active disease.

This chain's CDR3 is CASSLSPAGSGWYNEQFF. In DNA form, the CDR3 reads TGCGCCAGCAGCTTGTCCCCGGCAGGTAGCGGGTGGTACAATGAGCAGTTCTTC. The genes are TRBV5-1 and TRBJ2-1; 7 bases map to TRBD2. J gave up 4 bases and V 1 base, and 14 bases lay outside the gene matches. This CDR3 contains 18 residues. Germline-derived CDR1 and CDR2 are SGHRS and YFSETQ.

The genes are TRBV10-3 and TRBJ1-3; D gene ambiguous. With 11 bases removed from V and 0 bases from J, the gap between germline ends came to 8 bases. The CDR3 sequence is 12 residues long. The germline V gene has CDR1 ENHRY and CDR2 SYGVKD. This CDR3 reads CAGESSGNTIYF. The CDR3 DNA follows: TGTGCCGGGGAGAGCTCTGGAAACACCATATATTTT.

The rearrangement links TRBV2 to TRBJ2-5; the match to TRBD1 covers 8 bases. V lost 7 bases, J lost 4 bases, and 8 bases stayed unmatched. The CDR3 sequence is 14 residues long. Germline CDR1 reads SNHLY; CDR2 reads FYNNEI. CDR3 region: CASTGQGSGETQYF. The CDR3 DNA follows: TGTGCCAGCACCGGACAGGGATCAGGAGAGACCCAGTACTTC.

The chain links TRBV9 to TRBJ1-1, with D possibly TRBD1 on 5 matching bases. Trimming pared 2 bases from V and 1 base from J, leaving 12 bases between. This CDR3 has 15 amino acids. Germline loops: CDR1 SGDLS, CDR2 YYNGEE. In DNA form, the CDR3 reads TGTGCCAGCAGCGTTAATCCGGGGGGGAACACTGAAGCTTTCTTT. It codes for CASSVNPGGNTEAFF.

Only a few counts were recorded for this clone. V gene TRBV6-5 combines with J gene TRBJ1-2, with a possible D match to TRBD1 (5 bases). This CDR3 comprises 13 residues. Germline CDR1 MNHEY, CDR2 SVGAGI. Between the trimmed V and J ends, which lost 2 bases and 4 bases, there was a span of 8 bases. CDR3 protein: CASSYRGGYGYTF. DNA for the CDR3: TGTGCCAGCAGTTACCGGGGGGGCTATGGCTACACCTTC.

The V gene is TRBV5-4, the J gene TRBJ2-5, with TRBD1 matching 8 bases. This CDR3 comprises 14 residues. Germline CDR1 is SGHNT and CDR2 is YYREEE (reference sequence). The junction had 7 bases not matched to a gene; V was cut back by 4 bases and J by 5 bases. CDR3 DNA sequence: TGTGCCAGCAGCAACCCGACAGGGGTCGAGACCCAGTACTTC. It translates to CASSNPTGVETQYF.

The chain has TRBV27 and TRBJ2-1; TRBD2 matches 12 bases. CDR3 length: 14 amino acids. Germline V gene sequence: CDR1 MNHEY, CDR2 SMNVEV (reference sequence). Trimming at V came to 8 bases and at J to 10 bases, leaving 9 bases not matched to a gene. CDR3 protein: CASSGTSGLSEQFF. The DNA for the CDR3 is TGTGCCAGCTCCGGGACTAGCGGGTTGAGCGAGCAGTTCTTC.

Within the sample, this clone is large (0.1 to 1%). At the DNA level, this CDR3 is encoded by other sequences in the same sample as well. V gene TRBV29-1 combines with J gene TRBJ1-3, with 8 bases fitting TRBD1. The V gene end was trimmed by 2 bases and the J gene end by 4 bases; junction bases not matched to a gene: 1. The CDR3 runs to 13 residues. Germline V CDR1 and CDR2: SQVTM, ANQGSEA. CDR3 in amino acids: CSVEQGAGNTIYF. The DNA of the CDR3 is TGCAGCGTTGAACAGGGGGCAGGAAACACCATATATTTT.

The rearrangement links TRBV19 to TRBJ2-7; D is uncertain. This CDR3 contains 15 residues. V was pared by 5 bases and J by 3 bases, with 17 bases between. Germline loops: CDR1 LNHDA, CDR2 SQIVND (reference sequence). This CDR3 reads CASSGGPTESYEQYF. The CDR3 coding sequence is TGTGCCAGTAGTGGCGGCCCTACCGAAAGCTACGAGCAGTACTTC. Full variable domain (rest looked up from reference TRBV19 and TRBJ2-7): DGGITQSPKYLFRKEGQNVTLSCEQNLNHDAMYWYRQDPGQGLRLIYYSQIVNDFQKGDIAEGYSVSREKKESFPLTVTSAQKNPTAFYLCASSGGPTESYEQYFGPGTRLTVT.

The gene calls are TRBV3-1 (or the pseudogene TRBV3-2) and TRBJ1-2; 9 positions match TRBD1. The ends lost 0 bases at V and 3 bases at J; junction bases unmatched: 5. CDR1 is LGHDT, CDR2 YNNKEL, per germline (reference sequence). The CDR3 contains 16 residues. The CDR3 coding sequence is TGTGCCAGCAGCCAAGATGAGGACAGGGGTGACTATGGCTACACCTTC. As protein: CASSQDEDRGDYGYTF.

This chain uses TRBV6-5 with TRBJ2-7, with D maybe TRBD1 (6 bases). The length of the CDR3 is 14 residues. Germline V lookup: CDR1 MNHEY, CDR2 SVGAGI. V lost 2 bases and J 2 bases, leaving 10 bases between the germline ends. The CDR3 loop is CASSYGAGAYEQYF. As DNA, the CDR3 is TGTGCCAGCAGTTACGGGGCAGGGGCCTACGAGCAGTACTTC.

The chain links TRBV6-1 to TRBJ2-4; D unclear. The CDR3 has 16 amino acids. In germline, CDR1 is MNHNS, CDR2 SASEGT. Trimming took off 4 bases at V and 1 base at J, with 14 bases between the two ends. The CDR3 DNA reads TGTGCCAGCAGTGGTCTCCCCGACGGGGCCAAAAACATTCAGTACTTC. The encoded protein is CASSGLPDGAKNIQYF.

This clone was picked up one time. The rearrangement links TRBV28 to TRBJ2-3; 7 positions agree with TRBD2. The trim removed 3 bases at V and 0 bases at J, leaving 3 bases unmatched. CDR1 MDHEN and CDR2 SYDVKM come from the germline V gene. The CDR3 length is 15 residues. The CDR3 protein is CASSLTSSSTDTQYF. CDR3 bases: TGTGCCAGCAGTTTGACTAGCTCGAGCACAGATACGCAGTATTTT. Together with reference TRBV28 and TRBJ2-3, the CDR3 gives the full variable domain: DVKVTQSSRYLVKRTGEKVFLECVQDMDHENMFWYRQDPGLGLRLIYFSYDVKMKEKGDIPEGYSVSREKKERFSLILESASTNQTSMYLCASSLTSSSTDTQYFGPGTRLTVL.

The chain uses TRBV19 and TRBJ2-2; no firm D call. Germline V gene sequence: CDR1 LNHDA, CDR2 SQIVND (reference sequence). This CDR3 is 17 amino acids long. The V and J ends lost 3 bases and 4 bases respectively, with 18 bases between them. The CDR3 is CASSILPRWAITGELFF. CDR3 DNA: TGTGCCAGTAGTATCCTCCCCAGGTGGGCAATCACCGGGGAGCTGTTTTTT.

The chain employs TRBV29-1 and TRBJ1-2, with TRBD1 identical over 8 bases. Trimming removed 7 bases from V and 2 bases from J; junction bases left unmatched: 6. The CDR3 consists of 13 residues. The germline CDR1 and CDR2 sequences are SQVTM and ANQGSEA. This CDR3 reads CSARTGLNYGYTF. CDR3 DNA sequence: TGCAGCGCCCGGACAGGGTTAAACTATGGCTACACCTTC.

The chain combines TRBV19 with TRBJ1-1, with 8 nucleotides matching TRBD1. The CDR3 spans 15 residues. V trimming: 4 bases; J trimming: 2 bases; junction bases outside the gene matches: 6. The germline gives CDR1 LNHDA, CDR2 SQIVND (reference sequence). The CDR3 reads CASSRAGQANTEAFF. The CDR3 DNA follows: TGTGCCAGTAGTAGGGCGGGACAGGCAAACACTGAAGCTTTCTTT.

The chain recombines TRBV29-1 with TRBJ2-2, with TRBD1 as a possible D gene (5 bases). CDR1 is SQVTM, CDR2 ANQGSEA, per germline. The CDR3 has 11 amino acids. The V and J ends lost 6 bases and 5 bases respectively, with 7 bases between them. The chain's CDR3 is CSVTGTGELFF. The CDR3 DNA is TGCAGCGTCACAGGAACCGGGGAGCTGTTTTTT.

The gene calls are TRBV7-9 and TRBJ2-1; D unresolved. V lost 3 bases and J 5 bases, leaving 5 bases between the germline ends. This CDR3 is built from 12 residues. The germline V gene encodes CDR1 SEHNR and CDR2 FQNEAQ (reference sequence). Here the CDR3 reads CASSFRDNEQFF. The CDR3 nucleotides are TGTGCCAGCAGCTTTAGAGACAATGAGCAGTTCTTC.

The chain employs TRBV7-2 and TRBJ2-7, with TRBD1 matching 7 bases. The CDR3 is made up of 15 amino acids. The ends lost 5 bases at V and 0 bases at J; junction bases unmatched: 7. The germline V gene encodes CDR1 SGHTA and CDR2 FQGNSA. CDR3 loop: CASSEMGQISYEQYF. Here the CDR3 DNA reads TGTGCCAGCAGCGAAATGGGACAGATCTCCTACGAGCAGTACTTC.

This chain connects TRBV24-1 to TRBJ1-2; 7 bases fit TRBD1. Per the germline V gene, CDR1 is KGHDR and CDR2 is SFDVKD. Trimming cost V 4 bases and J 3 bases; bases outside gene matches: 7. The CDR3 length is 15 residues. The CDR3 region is CATSETDRAHYGYTF. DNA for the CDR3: TGTGCCACCAGTGAAACAGACAGGGCCCACTATGGCTACACCTTC.

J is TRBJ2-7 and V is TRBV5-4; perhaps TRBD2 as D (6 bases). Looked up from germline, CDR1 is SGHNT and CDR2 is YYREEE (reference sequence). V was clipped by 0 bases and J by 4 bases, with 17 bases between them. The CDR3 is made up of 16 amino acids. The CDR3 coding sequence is TGTGCCAGCAGCTTGGGACACCCGGGGGATTTTTACGAGCAGTACTTC. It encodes CASSLGHPGDFYEQYF.

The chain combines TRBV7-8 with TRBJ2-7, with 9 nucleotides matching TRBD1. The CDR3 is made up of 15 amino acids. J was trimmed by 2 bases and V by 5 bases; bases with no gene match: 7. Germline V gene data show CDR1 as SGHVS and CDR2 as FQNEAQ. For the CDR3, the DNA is TGTGCCAGCAGCGGCCAGGGACAGGGAACCTACGAGCAGTACTTC. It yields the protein CASSGQGQGTYEQYF.

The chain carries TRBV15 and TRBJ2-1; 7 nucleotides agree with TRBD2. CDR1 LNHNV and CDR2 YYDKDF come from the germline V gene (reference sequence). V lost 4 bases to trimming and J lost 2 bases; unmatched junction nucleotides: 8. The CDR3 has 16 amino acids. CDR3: CATSTKGLAAYNEQFF. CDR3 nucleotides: TGTGCCACCAGCACCAAAGGCCTAGCGGCCTACAATGAGCAGTTCTTC. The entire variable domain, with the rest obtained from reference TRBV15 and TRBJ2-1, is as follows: DAMVIQNPRYQVTQFGKPVTLSCSQTLNHNVMYWYQQKSSQAPKLLFHYYDKDFNNEADTPDNFQSRRPNTSFCFLDIRSPGLGDTAMYLCATSTKGLAAYNEQFFGPGTRLTVL.

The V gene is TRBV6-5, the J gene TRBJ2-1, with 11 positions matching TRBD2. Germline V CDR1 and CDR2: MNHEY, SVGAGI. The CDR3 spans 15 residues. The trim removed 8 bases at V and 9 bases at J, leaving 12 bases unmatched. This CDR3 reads CASGTGTSGYGEQFF. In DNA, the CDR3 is TGTGCCAGCGGAACCGGGACTAGCGGATACGGTGAGCAGTTCTTC.

CDR3 protein: CASSPGTGTSYEQYF. The CDR3 DNA sequence: TGCGCCAGCAGCCCCGGTACAGGGACCTCCTACGAGCAGTACTTC. The V call is TRBV4-3, the J call TRBJ2-7; possibly TRBD1 for D (6 bases). Germline CDR1 reads LGHNA; CDR2 reads YSLEER. The CDR3 spans 15 residues. Trimming left V 4 bases short and J 0 bases short, with 13 bases between.

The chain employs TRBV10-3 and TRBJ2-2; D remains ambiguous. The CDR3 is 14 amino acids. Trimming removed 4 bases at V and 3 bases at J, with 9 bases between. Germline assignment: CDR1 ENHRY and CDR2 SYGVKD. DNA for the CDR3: TGTGCCATCAGTGGGCAGGCCGACACCGGGGAGCTGTTTTTT. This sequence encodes CAISGQADTGELFF.

The DNA for the CDR3 is TGTGCCAGCACGCGTCGGGGGGGCTACTCCTACAATGAGCAGTTCTTC. Protein: CASTRRGGYSYNEQFF. The chain has TRBV11-3 and TRBJ2-1; 8 bases line up with TRBD2. V shed 7 bases, J shed 0 bases, and the junction held 8 bases outside the gene matches. Germline values: CDR1 SGHNT, CDR2 YENEEA. The CDR3 runs 16 residues.